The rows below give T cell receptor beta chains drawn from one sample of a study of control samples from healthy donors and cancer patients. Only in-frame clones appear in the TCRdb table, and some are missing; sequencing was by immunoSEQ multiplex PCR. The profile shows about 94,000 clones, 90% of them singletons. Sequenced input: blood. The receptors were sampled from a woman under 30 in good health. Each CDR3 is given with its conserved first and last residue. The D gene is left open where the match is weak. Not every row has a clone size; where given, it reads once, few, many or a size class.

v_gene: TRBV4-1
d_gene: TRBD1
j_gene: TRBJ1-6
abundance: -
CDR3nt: TGCGCCAGCAGCCCCTGGGACAGAGATAATTCACCCCTCCACTTT
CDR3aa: CASSPWDRDNSPLHF

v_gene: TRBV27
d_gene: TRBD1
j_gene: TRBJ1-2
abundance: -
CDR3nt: TGTGCCAGCAGATCATTTGGAGGGGGCGGCTATGGCTACACCTTC
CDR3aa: CASRSFGGGGYGYTF

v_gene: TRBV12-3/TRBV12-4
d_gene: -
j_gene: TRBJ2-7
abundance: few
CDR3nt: TGTGCCAGCAGTTTAGAACAGGGTTACGAGCAGTACTTC
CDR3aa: CASSLEQGYEQYF

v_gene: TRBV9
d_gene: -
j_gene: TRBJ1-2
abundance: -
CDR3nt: TGTGCCAGCAGCGCCGGGACTCACGCGAGTAACTATGGCTACACCTTC
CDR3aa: CASSAGTHASNYGYTF

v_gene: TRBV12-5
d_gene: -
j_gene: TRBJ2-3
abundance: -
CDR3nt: TGTGCTAGTGGTCCGGCGGCGGACAGCGAATTCACAGATACGCAGTATTTT
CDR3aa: CASGPAADSEFTDTQYF

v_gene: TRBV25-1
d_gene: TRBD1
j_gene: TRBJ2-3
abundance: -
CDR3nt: TGTGCCAGCAGTGACCCTACAGGGGGCAAAGGCACAGATACGCAGTATTTT
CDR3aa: CASSDPTGGKGTDTQYF

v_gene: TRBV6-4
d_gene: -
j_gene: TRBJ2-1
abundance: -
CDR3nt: TGTGCCAGCAGTGACTCTTCTAGCCACTCCTACAATGAGCAGTTCTTC
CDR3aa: CASSDSSSHSYNEQFF

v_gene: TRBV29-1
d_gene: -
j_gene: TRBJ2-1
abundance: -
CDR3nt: TGCAGCGTTGATCCGGGACTGAACAATGAGCAGTTCTTC
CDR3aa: CSVDPGLNNEQFF

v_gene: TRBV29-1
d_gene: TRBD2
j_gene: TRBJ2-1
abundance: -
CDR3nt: TGCAGCTTTAGCGGGACCACTGGAGGCTCCTACAATGAGCAGTTCTTC
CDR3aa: CSFSGTTGGSYNEQFF

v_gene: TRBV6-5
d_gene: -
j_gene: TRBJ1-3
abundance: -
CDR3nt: TGTGCCAGCAGGCCGGGGGGGGGAAACACCATATATTTT
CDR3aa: CASRPGGGNTIYF

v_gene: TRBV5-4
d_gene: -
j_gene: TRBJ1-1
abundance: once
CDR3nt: TGTGCCAGCAGCTTGGACCTCTTTAACACTGAAGCTTTCTTT
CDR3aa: CASSLDLFNTEAFF

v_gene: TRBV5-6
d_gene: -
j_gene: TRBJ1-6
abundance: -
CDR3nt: TGTGCCAGCAACATGGGGGTACTCAAGGGCTCACCCCTCCACTTT
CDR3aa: CASNMGVLKGSPLHF

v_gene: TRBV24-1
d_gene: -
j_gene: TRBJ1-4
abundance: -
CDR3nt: TGTGCCACCAGTGATTCCGGGCGTTTAGAAAAACTGTTTTTT
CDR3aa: CATSDSGRLEKLFF

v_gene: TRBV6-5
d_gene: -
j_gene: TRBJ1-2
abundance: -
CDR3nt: TGTGCCAGCAGTCTCGACAGCACCTATGGCTACACCTTC
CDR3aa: CASSLDSTYGYTF

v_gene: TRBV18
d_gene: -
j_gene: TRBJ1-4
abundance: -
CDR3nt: TGTGCCAGCTCACCAGGAATGGACGAAAAACTGTTTTTT
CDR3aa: CASSPGMDEKLFF

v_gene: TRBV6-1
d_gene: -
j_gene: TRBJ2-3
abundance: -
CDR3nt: TGTGCCAGCAGTGAAGGGGGCATGGGTGGAGATACGCAGTATTTT
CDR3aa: CASSEGGMGGDTQYF

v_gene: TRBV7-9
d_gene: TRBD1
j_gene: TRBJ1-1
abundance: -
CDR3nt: TGTGCCAGCAGGCCTAGGGGGCGAATCACTGAAGCTTTCTTT
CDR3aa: CASRPRGRITEAFF

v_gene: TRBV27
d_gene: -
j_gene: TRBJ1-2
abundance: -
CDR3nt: TGTGCCAGCAGTTGGGGGGGGGCAGGAGGCTACACCTTC
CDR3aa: CASSWGGAGGYTF

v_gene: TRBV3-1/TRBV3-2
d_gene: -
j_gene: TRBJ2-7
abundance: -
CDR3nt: TGTGCCAGCAGCCAAGATGGAGCCTACGAGCAGTACTTC
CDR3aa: CASSQDGAYEQYF

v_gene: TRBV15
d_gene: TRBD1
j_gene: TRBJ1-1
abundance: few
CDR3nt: TGTGCCACCAGCAGGGAACCCAGGGGGCTTACTGAAGCTTTCTTT
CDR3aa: CATSREPRGLTEAFF

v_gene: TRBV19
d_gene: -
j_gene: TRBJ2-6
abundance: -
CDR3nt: TGTGCCAGTAGCAGCACCTCGGGGTCTGGGGCCAACGTCCTGACTTTC
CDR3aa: CASSSTSGSGANVLTF

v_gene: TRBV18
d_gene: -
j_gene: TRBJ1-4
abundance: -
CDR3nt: TGTGCCAGCTCCATCAACCCGCCGGACGAAAAACTGTTTTTT
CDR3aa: CASSINPPDEKLFF

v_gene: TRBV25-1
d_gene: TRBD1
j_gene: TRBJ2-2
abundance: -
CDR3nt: TGTGCCAGCTCGAACAGGGGCACCGGGGAGCTGTTTTTT
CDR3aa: CASSNRGTGELFF

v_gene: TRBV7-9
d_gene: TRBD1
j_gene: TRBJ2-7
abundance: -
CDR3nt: TGTGCCAGCAGCCGGACAGGACCGAGCTACGAGCAGTACTTC
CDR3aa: CASSRTGPSYEQYF

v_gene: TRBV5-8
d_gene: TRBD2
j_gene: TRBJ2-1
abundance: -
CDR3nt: TGTGCCAGCAGCTTGGGTTGGGGTTGGATAGCGGGCTACAATGAGCAGTTCTTC
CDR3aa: CASSLGWGWIAGYNEQFF

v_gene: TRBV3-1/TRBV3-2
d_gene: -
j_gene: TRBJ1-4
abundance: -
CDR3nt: TGTGCCAGCAGTCTAGAAGTAGCAGGGTCAAATGAAAAACTGTTTTTT
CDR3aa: CASSLEVAGSNEKLFF

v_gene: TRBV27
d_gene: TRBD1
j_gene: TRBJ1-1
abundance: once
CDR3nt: TGTGCCAGCAACTCAGGGACAGGGCCGAACACTGAAGCTTTCTTT
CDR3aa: CASNSGTGPNTEAFF

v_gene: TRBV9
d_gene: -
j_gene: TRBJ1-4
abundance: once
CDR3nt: TGTGCCAGCAGCCCCGGCGAGGCAACTAATGAAAAACTGTTTTTT
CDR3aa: CASSPGEATNEKLFF

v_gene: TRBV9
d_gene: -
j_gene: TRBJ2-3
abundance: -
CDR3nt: TGTGCCAGCAGCGTCGGGTACACAGATACGCAGTATTTT
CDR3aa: CASSVGYTDTQYF

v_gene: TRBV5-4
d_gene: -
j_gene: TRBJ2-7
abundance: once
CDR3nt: TGTGCCAGCAGCTTGGCAGGGTCCTACGAGCAGTACTTC
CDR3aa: CASSLAGSYEQYF

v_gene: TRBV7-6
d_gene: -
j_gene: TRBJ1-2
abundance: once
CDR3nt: TGTGCCAGCAGCCGTCTGGGGTATGGCTACACCTTC
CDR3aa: CASSRLGYGYTF

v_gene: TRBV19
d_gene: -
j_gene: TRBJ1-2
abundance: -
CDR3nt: TGTGCCAGTAGTATCGGGGGCCGCCGCGGGAGTGGCTACACCTTC
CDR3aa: CASSIGGRRGSGYTF

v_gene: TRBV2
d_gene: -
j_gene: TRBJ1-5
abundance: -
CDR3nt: TGTGCCAGCAGTGAAGATAGGTACGGTCATAGCAATCAGCCCCAGCATTTT
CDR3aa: CASSEDRYGHSNQPQHF

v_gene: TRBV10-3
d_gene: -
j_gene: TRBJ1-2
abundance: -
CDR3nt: TGTGCCATCAGTGAACAGAGCATCCACCCAAACTATGGCTACACCTTC
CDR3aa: CAISEQSIHPNYGYTF

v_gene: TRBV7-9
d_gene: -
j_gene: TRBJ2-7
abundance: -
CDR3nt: TGTGCCAGCAGCTACCAGGACAGATTCTACGAGCAGTACTTC
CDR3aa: CASSYQDRFYEQYF

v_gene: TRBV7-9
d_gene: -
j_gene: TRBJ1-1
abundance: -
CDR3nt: TGTGCCAGCAGCTTAGGAGTCACTGAAGCTTTCTTT
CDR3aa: CASSLGVTEAFF

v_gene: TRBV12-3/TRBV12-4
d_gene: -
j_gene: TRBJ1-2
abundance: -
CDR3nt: TGTGCCAGCAGCCAGCTTCAGGCCTATGGCTACACCTTC
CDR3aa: CASSQLQAYGYTF

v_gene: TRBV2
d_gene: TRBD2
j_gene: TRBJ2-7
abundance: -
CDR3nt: TGTGCCAGCAGTGATGGTAGCGGGGACGCTGCAAGAGAGCAGTACTTC
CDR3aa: CASSDGSGDAAREQYF

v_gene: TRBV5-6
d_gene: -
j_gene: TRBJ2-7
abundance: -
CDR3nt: TGTGCCAGCAGCTTGCGGGGTAGCGGAACCATCTCCTACGAGCAGTACTTC
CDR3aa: CASSLRGSGTISYEQYF

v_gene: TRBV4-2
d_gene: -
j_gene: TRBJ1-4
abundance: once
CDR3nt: TGTGCCAGCAGCCAAGTGCCCAGTGCCACTAATGAAAAACTGTTTTTT
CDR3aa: CASSQVPSATNEKLFF

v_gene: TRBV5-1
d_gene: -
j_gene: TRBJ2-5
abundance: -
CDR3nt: TGCGCCAGCAGCTTGTTTAGTACTCCCGAAGAGACCCAGTACTTC
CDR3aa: CASSLFSTPEETQYF

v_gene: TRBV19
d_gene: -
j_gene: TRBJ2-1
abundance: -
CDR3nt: TGTGCCAGTAGTATCCGGAGCGGCTCCTACAATGAGCAGTTCTTC
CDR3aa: CASSIRSGSYNEQFF

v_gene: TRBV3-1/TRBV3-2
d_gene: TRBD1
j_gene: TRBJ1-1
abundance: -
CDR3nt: TGTGCCAGCAGCCGACAGGGGTTGTGGCAGACTGAAGCTTTCTTT
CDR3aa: CASSRQGLWQTEAFF

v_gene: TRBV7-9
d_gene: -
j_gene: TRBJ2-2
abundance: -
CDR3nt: TGTGCCAGCAGCTTCGGGGGGCGGAACACCGGGGAGCTGTTTTTT
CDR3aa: CASSFGGRNTGELFF

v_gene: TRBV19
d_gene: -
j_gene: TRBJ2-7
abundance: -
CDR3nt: TGTGCCAGTAGTGTCAGGGGTCCCTACGAGCAGTACTTC
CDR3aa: CASSVRGPYEQYF

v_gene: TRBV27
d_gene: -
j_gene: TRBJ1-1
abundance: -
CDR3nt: TGTGCCAGCAGGAGAGATTTTAACACTGAAGCTTTCTTT
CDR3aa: CASRRDFNTEAFF

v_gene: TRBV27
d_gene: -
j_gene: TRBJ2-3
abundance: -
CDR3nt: TGTGCCAGCAGCGATCATCAAACTAGCACAGATACGCAGTATTTT
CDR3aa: CASSDHQTSTDTQYF

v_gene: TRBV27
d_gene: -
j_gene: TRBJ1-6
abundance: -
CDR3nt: TGTGCCAGCAGTATCCCCAACAGAGATAATTCACCCCTCCACTTT
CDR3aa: CASSIPNRDNSPLHF

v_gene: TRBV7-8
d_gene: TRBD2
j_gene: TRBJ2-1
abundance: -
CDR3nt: TGTGCCAGCAGCTCCGGACTAGCGGGGGGCCACGAGCAGTTCTTC
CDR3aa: CASSSGLAGGHEQFF

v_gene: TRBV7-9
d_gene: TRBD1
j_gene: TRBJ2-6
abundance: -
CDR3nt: TGTGCCAGCAGCTTAGGGGGACAGCCTCTAGGGGCCAACGTCCTGACTTTC
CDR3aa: CASSLGGQPLGANVLTF

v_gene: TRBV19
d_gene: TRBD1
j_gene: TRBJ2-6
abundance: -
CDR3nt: TGTGCCAGTGCCGGGACAGCCGGGGCCAACGTCCTGACTTTC
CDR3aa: CASAGTAGANVLTF

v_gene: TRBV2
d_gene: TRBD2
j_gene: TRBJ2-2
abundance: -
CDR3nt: TGTGCCAGCAAGGAGCGGGGGCACACCGGGGAGCTGTTTTTT
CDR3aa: CASKERGHTGELFF

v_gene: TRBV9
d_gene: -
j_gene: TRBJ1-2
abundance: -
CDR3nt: TGTGCCAGCAGCGTGGGTAACTATGGCTACACCTTC
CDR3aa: CASSVGNYGYTF

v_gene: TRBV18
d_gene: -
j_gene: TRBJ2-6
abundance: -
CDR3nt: TGTGCCAGCTCACACAGGGAGGCTGGGGCCAACGTCCTGACTTTC
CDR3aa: CASSHREAGANVLTF

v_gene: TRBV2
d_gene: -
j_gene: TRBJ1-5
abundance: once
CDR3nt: TGTGCCAGCAGACTCGACCCGGAGGTTCAGCCCCAGCATTTT
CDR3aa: CASRLDPEVQPQHF

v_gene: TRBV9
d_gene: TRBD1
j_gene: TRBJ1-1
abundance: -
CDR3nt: TGTGCCAGCAGCGTAGGGAGGACAGGGGGAACTGAAGCTTTCTTT
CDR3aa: CASSVGRTGGTEAFF

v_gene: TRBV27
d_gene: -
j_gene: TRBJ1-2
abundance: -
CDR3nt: TGTGCCAGTACGACAGACTATGGCTACACCTTC
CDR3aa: CASTTDYGYTF